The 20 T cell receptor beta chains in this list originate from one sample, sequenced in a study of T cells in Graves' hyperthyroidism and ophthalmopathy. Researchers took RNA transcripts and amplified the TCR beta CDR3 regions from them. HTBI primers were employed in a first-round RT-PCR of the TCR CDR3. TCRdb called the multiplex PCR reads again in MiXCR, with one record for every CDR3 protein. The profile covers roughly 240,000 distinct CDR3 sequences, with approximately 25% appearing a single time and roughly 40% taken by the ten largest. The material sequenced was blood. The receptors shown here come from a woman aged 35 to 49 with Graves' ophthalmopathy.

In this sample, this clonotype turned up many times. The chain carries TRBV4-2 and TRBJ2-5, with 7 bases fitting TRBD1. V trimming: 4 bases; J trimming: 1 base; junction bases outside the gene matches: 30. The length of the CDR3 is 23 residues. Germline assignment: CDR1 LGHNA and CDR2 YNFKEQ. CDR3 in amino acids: CASSPPNEEPGTDKPNRQETQYF. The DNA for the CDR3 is TGTGCCAGCAGCCCTCCAAACGAAGAACCCGGGACAGACAAACCAAACCGCCAAGAGACCCAGTACTTC.

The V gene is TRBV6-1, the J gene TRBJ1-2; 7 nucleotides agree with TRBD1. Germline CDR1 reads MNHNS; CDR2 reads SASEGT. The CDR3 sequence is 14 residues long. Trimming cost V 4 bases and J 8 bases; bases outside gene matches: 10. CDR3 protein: CASSATTGTEGYTF. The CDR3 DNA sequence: TGTGCCAGCAGTGCGACGACAGGGACAGAGGGCTACACCTTC.

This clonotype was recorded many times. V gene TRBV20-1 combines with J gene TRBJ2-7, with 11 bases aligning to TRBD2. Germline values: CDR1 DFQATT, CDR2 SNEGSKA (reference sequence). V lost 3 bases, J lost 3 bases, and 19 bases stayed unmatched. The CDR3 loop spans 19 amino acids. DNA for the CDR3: TGCAGTGCTAGTGACTTTGGGGCTAGCGGGAGGCGTAGTGACTACGAGCAGTACTTC. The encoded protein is CSASDFGASGRRSDYEQYF.

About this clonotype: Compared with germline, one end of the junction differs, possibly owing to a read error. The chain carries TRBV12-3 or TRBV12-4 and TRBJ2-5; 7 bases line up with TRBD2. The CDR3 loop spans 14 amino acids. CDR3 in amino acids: CTSSFLREQETRYF. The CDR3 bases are TGTACCAGCAGTTTCTTGCGGGAGCAAGAGACCCGGTACTTC.

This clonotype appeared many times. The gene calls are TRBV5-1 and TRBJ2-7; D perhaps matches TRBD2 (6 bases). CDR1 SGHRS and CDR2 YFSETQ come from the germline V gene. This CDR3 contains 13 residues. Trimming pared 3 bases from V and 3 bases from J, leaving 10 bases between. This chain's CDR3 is CASSSGTLYEQYF. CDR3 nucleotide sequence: TGCGCCAGCAGCTCCGGGACTCTCTACGAGCAGTACTTC.

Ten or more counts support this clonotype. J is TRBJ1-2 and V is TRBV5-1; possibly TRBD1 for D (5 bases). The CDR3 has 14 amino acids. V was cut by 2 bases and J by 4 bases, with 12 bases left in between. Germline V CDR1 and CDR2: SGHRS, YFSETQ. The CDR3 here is CASSLQATGYGYTF. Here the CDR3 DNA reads TGCGCCAGCAGCTTACAGGCGACCGGCTATGGCTACACCTTC.

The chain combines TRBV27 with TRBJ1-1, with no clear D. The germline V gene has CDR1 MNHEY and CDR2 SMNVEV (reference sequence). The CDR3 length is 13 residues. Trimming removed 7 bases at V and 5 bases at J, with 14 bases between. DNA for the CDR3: TGTGCCAGCAAAGGGTTGGGCGGGACTGAAGCTTTCTTT. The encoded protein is CASKGLGGTEAFF.

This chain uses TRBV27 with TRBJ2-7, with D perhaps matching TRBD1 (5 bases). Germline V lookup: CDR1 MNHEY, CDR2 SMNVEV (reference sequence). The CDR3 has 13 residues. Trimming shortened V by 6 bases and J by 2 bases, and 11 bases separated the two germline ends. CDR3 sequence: CASRHTGTYEQYF. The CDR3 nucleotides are TGTGCCAGCAGACATACAGGTACCTACGAGCAGTACTTC.

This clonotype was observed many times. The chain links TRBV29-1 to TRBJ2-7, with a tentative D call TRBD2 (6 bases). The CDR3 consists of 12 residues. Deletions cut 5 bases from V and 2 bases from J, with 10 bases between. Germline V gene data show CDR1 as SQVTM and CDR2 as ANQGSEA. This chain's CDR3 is CSVPSDTYEQYF. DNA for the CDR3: TGCAGCGTTCCTAGCGATACCTACGAGCAGTACTTC.

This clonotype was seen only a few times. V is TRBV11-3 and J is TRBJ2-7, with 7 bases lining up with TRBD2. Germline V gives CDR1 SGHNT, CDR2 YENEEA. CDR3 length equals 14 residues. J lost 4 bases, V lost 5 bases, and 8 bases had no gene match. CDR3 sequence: CASSPGAGVYEQYF. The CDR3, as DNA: TGTGCCAGCAGCCCCGGGGCGGGAGTATACGAGCAGTACTTC.

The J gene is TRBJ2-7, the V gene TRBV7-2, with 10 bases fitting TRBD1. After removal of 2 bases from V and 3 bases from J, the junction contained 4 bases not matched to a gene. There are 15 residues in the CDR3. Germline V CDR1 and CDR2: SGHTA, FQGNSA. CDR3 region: CASSLTGQGIYEQYF. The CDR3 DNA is TGTGCCAGCAGCTTAACGGGACAGGGGATCTACGAGCAGTACTTC.

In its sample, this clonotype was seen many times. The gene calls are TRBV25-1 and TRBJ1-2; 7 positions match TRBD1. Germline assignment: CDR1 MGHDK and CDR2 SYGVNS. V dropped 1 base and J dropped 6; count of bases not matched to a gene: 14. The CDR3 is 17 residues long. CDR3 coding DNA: TGTGCCAGCAGTGAATGGATAGGGGGCGCAAAGTTCCATGGCTACACCTTC. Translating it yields CASSEWIGGAKFHGYTF.

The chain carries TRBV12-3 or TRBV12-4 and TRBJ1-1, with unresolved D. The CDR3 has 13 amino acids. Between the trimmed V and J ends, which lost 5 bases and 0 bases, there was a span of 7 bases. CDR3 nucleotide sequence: TGTGCCAGCAGTCTTCAAGTGAACACTGAAGCTTTCTTT. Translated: CASSLQVNTEAFF.

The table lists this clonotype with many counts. The CDR3 nucleotides are TGTGCCAGCTCATCCCGGGACGGCAACACTGAAGCTTTCTTT. Translation: CASSSRDGNTEAFF. J is TRBJ1-1 and V is TRBV18, with D perhaps TRBD1 (5 bases). This CDR3 has 14 amino acids. Per germline, CDR1 KGHSH and CDR2 LQKENI. Trimming removed 5 bases at V and 2 bases at J, with 12 bases between.

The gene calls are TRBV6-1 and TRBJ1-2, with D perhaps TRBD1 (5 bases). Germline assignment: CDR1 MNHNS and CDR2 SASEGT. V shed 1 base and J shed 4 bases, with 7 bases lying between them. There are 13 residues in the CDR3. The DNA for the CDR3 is TGTGCCAGCAGTGAAGACAGGTCCTATGGCTACACCTTC. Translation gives CASSEDRSYGYTF.

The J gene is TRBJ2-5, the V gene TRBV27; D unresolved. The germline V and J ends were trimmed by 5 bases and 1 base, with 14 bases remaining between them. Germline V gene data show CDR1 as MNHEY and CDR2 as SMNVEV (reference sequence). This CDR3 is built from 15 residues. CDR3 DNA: TGTGCCAGCAGTAATTCCCGACAAGTCCAAGAGACCCAGTACTTC. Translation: CASSNSRQVQETQYF.

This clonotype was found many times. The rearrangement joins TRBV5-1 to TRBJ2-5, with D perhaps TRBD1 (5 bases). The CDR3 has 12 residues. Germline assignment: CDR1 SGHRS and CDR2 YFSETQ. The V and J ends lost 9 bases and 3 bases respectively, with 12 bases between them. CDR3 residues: CATKETEETQYF. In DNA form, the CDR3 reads TGCGCCACCAAAGAGACAGAAGAGACCCAGTACTTC.

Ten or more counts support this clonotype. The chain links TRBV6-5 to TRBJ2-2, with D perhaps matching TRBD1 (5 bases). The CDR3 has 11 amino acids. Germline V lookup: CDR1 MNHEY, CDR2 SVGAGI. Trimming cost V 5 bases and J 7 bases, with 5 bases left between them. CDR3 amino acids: CASSRGGELFF. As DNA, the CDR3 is TGTGCCAGCAGTAGGGGCGGGGAGCTGTTTTTT.

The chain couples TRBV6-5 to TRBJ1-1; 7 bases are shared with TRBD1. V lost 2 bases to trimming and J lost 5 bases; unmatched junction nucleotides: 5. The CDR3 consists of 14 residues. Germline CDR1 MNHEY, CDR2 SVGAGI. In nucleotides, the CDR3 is TGTGCCAGCAGTTACCAATCACAGGGGACTGAAGCTTTCTTT. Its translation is CASSYQSQGTEAFF.

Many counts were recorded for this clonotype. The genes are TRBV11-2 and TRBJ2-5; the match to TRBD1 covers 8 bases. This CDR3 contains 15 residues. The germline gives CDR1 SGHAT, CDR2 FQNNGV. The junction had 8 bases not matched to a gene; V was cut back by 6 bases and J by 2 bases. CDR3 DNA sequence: TGTGCCAGCAGGCAAACCAGGGGGCCTCAAGAGACCCAGTACTTC. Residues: CASRQTRGPQETQYF.